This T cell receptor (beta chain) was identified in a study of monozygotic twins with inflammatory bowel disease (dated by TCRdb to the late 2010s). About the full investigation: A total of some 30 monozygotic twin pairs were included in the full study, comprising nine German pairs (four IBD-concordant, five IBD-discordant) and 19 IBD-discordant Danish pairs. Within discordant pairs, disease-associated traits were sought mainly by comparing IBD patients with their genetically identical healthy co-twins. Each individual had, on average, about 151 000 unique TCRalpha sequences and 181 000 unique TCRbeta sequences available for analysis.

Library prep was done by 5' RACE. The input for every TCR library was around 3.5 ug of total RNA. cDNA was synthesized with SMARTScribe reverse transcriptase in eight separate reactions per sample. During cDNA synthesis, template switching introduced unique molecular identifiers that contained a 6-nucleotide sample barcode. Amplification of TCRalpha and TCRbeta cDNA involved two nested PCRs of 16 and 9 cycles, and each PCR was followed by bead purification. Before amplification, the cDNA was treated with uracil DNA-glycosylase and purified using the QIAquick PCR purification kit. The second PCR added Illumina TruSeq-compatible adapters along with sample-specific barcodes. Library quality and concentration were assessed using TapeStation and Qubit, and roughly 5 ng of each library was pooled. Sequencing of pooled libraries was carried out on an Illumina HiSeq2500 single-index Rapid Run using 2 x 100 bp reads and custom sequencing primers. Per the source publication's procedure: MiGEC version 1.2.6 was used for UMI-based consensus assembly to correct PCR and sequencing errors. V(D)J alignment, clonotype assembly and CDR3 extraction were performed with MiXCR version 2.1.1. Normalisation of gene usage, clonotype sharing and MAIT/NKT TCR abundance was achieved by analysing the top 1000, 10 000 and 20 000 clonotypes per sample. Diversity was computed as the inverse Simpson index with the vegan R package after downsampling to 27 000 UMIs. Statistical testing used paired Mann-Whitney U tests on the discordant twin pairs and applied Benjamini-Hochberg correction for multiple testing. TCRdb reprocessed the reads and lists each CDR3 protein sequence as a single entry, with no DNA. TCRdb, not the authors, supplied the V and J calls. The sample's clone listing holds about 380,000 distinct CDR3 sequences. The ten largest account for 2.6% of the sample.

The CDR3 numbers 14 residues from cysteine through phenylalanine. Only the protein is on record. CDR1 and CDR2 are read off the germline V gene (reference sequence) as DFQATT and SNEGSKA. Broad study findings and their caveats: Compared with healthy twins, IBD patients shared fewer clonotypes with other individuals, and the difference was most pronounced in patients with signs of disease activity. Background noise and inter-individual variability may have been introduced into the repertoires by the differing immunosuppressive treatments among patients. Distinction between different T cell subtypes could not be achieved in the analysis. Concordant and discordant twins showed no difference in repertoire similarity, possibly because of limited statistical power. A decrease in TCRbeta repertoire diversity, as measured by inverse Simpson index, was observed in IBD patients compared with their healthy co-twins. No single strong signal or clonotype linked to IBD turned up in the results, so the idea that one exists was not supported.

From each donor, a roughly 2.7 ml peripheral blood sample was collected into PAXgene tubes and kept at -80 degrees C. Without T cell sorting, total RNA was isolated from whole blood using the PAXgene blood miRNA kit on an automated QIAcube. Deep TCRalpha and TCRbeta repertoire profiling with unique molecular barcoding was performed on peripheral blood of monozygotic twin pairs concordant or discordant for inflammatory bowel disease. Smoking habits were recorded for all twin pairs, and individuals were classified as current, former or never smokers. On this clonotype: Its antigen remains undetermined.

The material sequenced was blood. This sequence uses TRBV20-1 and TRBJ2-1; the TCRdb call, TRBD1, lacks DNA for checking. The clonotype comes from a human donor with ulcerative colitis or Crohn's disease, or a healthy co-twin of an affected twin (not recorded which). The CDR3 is CSARKGLFVNEQFF.